Below, 22 T cell receptor beta chains from the same sample are listed, as sequenced in a study of CXCR3-negative and CXCR3-positive naive CD8 T cells. Study-wide findings and caveats: The TRB CDR3s that CXCR3-positive naive cells carried were more hydrophobic than those of CXCR3-negative naive cells.

UMI-labeled 5' RACE yielded the TRB cDNA libraries. TCRdb reanalyzed the 5' RACE reads, giving one entry per CDR3 protein sequence and no DNA. Its table lists over 150,000 distinct CDR3 sequences. No antigen has been identified for these receptors. The sequencing input was naive CXCR3+ CD8+ T cells from blood. Subset given: CD45RO-CCR7+CD27+CD95- naive CD8+ T cells expressing CXCR3 (TNR3+). The source of these receptors is a human donor in good health. Some clones in this sample may be carry-over from other donors' samples.

The chain's CDR3 is CASSPVGDPYEQYF. The chain uses TRBV7-9 and TRBJ2-7. CDR1 and CDR2 from the germline V gene are SEHNR and FQNEAQ (reference sequence). The CDR3 has 14 amino acids.

This chain connects TRBV7-9 to TRBJ2-1; TCRdb picks TRBD1, but there is no DNA to check that call. Germline CDR1 reads SEHNR; CDR2 reads FQNEAQ (reference sequence). The CDR3 runs 15 residues. The CDR3 here is CASSPPGGGAAEQFF.

The rearrangement joins TRBV4-3 to TRBJ1-4. Germline lookup yields CDR1 LGHNA and CDR2 YSLEER. CDR3 length equals 12 residues. The CDR3 loop is CASSQDREELFF.

The chain is built from TRBV7-9 and TRBJ2-7; the TCRdb D gene call, TRBD1, has no DNA to confirm it. Germline assignment: CDR1 SEHNR and CDR2 FQNEAQ (reference sequence). The CDR3 is made up of 17 amino acids. CDR3 residues: CASSLPKTGAETYEQYF.

V gene TRBV15 combines with J gene TRBJ2-3; as DNA is missing, the TRBD2 call by TCRdb cannot be tested. This CDR3 is built from 19 residues. Germline lookup yields CDR1 LNHNV and CDR2 YYDKDF (reference sequence). The CDR3 sequence is CATSRDWRLLAGGSDTQYF.

The chain combines TRBV20-1 with TRBJ2-5; TCRdb's assignment of TRBD2 cannot be checked, as there is no DNA. The CDR3 runs to 15 residues. Per the germline V gene, CDR1 is DFQATT and CDR2 is SNEGSKA (reference sequence). The CDR3 is CSASFAGGQSETQYF.

This chain's CDR3 is CSARTTGRAEAFF. The rearrangement links TRBV20-1 to TRBJ1-1. In germline, CDR1 is DFQATT, CDR2 SNEGSKA (reference sequence). The CDR3 is 13 residues long.

This chain links TRBV6-2 or TRBV6-3 with TRBJ1-6. The CDR3 is 12 amino acids. Germline lookup yields CDR1 MNHEY and CDR2 SVGEGT. The chain's CDR3 is CASSYPSSTLHF.

CDR3 sequence reads: CASSLPPTSGYSSYNEQFF. J is TRBJ2-1 and V is TRBV28; lacking DNA, the TRBD2 call made by TCRdb goes unchecked. The CDR3 consists of 19 residues. CDR1 MDHEN and CDR2 SYDVKM come from the germline V gene. Based on the CDR3 plus reference TRBV28 and TRBJ2-1, the full variable domain is DVKVTQSSRYLVKRTGEKVFLECVQDMDHENMFWYRQDPGLGLRLIYFSYDVKMKEKGDIPEGYSVSREKKERFSLILESASTNQTSMYLCASSLPPTSGYSSYNEQFFGPGTRLTVL.

CDR3 sequence reads: CASSKRGLLSYNEQFF. J is TRBJ2-1 and V is TRBV21-1; TCRdb names TRBD2, which stays unverified in the absence of DNA. TRBV21-1 represents a pseudogene. CDR3 size: 16 residues.

The rearrangement uses TRBV7-9 and TRBJ2-1; the TCRdb call, TRBD2, lacks DNA for checking. Per germline, CDR1 SEHNR and CDR2 FQNEAQ (reference sequence). The CDR3 length is 17 residues. CDR3 protein: CASAGLAGASSYNEQFF. The whole variable domain, filled in from reference TRBV7-9 and TRBJ2-1, reads DTGVSQNPRHKITKRGQNVTFRCDPISEHNRLYWYRQTLGQGPEFLTYFQNEAQLEKSRLLSDRFSAERPKGSFSTLEIQRTEQGDSAMYLCASAGLAGASSYNEQFFGPGTRLTVL.

The rearrangement links TRBV28 to TRBJ2-7; TCRdb outputs TRBD1, but without DNA this stays unchecked. CDR1 is MDHEN and CDR2 is SYDVKM in the germline V gene. The CDR3 has 17 residues. This chain's CDR3 is CASSLHSPPGNSYEQYF.

The chain combines TRBV6-6 with TRBJ1-3. Germline V CDR1 and CDR2: MNHNY, SVGAGI (reference sequence). The length of the CDR3 is 13 residues. CDR3 region: CASSYVSGNTIYF.

V gene TRBV27 combines with J gene TRBJ2-1; the D gene TCRdb calls, TRBD1, cannot be checked with no DNA. Germline V lookup: CDR1 MNHEY, CDR2 SMNVEV (reference sequence). This CDR3 has 16 residues. The CDR3 loop reads CASSTDRGNSYNEQFF.

The V and J genes are TRBV19 and TRBJ2-1. Germline loops: CDR1 LNHDA, CDR2 SQIVND (reference sequence). The CDR3 spans 13 residues. The CDR3 spells CASSIGWAGEQFF. The entire variable domain, with the rest obtained from reference TRBV19 and TRBJ2-1, is as follows: DGGITQSPKYLFRKEGQNVTLSCEQNLNHDAMYWYRQDPGQGLRLIYYSQIVNDFQKGDIAEGYSVSREKKESFPLTVTSAQKNPTAFYLCASSIGWAGEQFFGPGTRLTVL.

V is TRBV11-2 and J is TRBJ2-5; as DNA is missing, the TRBD2 call by TCRdb cannot be tested. Germline V gene data show CDR1 as SGHAT and CDR2 as FQNNGV. There are 15 residues in the CDR3. CDR3 residues: CASRQLGSHGEAQYF.

The rearrangement uses TRBV7-9 and TRBJ2-1; TCRdb designates TRBD1, a call that cannot be tested without DNA. This CDR3 has 18 amino acids. Germline CDR1 is SEHNR and CDR2 is FQNEAQ (reference sequence). CDR3: CASSPSTPGQGPYNEQLF.

This chain connects TRBV28 to TRBJ2-3; TCRdb selects TRBD1, and the lack of DNA leaves this call unchecked. From germline, CDR1 is MDHEN and CDR2 SYDVKM. This CDR3 spans 16 amino acids. CDR3 protein: CASSQLRAWSTDTQYF.

This chain's CDR3 is CSAINKGSPLGYTF. The V and J genes are TRBV29-1 and TRBJ1-2. The CDR3 runs to 14 residues. Germline CDR1 and CDR2: SQVTM and ANQGSEA.

The gene calls are TRBV2 and TRBJ2-1; the TRBD2 assignment by TCRdb is unverifiable without DNA. Germline CDR1 reads SNHLY; CDR2 reads FYNNEI. The CDR3 length is 16 residues. CDR3 region: CASSGGQGLVEYEQFF. The whole variable domain, remainder taken from reference TRBV2 and TRBJ2-1, is EPEVTQTPSHQVTQMGQEVILRCVPISNHLYFYWYRQILGQKVEFLVSFYNNEISEKSEIFDDQFSVERPDGSNFTLKIRSTKLEDSAMYFCASSGGQGLVEYEQFFGPGTRLTVL.

The chain employs TRBV6-1 and TRBJ1-1. The CDR3 loop spans 11 amino acids. Germline V gene data show CDR1 as MNHNS and CDR2 as SASEGT. CDR3 sequence reads: CASMGNTEAFF.

V gene TRBV29-1 combines with J gene TRBJ2-3; TCRdb names TRBD2, which stays unverified in the absence of DNA. Germline values: CDR1 SQVTM, CDR2 ANQGSEA. CDR3 length equals 19 residues. The CDR3 protein is CSVNLGGLAAQGSTDTQYF.